The 29 T cell receptor beta chains listed next were all sequenced from one sample in a study of vaccination and CD4 T cells after COVID-19. The antigens for these receptors are not known. An Oncomine TCR Beta short-read assay was used to sequence the DNA from cultured CD4+ T cells. One entry per CDR3 protein, called by TCRdb with MiXCR from the PCR reads. The sample shows over 10,000 distinct CDR3 sequences, nearly 80% of them seen only once. The sample's treatment: approximately 9-day PBMC culture with coronavirus spike peptide pools or control peptides (ViraFEST assay). Sequencing input: CD4+ T cells from blood, cultured in vitro. The receptors originated from a human donor who had recovered from COVID-19.

The rearrangement uses TRBV28 and TRBJ1-5, with D possibly being TRBD1 (5 bases). The CDR3 has 15 amino acids. Germline CDR1 and CDR2: MDHEN and SYDVKM. Trimming removed 6 bases from V and 3 bases from J, with 15 bases in between. In DNA, the CDR3 is TGTGCCAGCAGCCGTAACGACAGAGCCAATCAGCCCCAGCATTTT. Protein: CASSRNDRANQPQHF.

The gene calls are TRBV7-8 and TRBJ2-1; D remains unclear. Germline CDR1 and CDR2: SGHVS and FQNEAQ. This CDR3 has 12 amino acids. Trimming stripped 5 bases from V and 14 bases from J, with 16 bases between. The CDR3 region has the DNA TGTGCCAGCAGCCACTTCATTGGTATCGAGTTCTTC. It translates to CASSHFIGIEFF.

In nucleotides, the CDR3 is TGTGCCAGCAGCTACGGTGGCTACACCTTC. It codes for CASSYGGYTF. The chain employs TRBV7-2 and TRBJ1-2; no firm D call. The V gene's germline CDR1 is SGHTA and CDR2 FQGNSA. This CDR3 is built from 10 residues. Deletions cut 4 bases from V and 7 bases from J, with 4 bases between.

The chain combines TRBV7-8 with TRBJ2-4, with D perhaps matching TRBD2 (5 bases). CDR3 size: 17 residues. CDR1 and CDR2 (germline): SGHVS, FQNEAQ. The V and J ends lost 5 bases and 4 bases respectively, with 21 bases between them. CDR3 nucleotides: TGTGCCAGCAGCCGAGGACGGGCGGCCCTAGCTAAAAACATTCAGTACTTC. Translated, it gives CASSRGRAALAKNIQYF.

The chain is built from TRBV24-1 and TRBJ2-1; the D gene is possibly TRBD2 (6 bases). Germline assignment: CDR1 KGHDR and CDR2 SFDVKD. The CDR3 has 16 residues. The ends were cut back, 4 bases at V and 3 bases at J, with 15 bases in the middle. The CDR3 spells CATSDPSGRGYNEQFF. The CDR3 DNA sequence: TGTGCCACCAGTGACCCGAGCGGGCGGGGCTACAATGAGCAGTTCTTC.

The chain has TRBV5-1 and TRBJ1-5, with 9 nucleotides matching TRBD1. V shed 1 base and J 6 bases; nucleotides not matched to a gene: 5. This CDR3 is built from 15 residues. Germline V gene sequence: CDR1 SGHRS, CDR2 YFSETQ. The CDR3 DNA reads as TGCGCCAGCAGCTTGACGGGACAGGGCCTTCAGCCCCAGCATTTT. Amino acid sequence: CASSLTGQGLQPQHF.

The chain carries TRBV28 and TRBJ2-1, with 10 nucleotides matching TRBD2. V shed 1 base, J shed 7 bases, and the junction held 10 bases outside the gene matches. CDR1 and CDR2 from the germline V gene are MDHEN and SYDVKM. The CDR3 sequence is 17 residues long. This CDR3 is CASSLFLAGVTGNEQFF. In DNA, the CDR3 is TGTGCCAGCAGTTTATTTCTAGCGGGAGTAACTGGGAATGAGCAGTTCTTC.

J is TRBJ1-2 and V is TRBV28; D is possibly TRBD1 (6 bases). The CDR3 is 16 amino acids. Per germline, CDR1 MDHEN and CDR2 SYDVKM. V lost 6 bases, J lost 4 bases, and 21 bases lay in between. The CDR3 here is CASRKPFGGAVYGYTF. CDR3 nucleotides: TGTGCCAGCAGAAAGCCATTTGGGGGGGCTGTCTATGGCTACACCTTC.

This clonotype came up once. This chain joins TRBV20-1 and TRBJ2-5; possible D gene TRBD1, 5 bases. Germline V gene lookup returns CDR1 DFQATT and CDR2 SNEGSKA (reference sequence). This CDR3 is built from 14 residues. The V end lost 5 bases, the J end lost 5 bases, and 18 bases lay between the germline ends. The CDR3 nucleotides read TGCAGTGCTCATAAAGGCAGGGCCCAGGAGACCCAGTACTTC. Its protein is CSAHKGRAQETQYF.

The V and J genes are TRBV20-1 and TRBJ1-5, with D possibly matching TRBD1 (5 bases). CDR3 length: 17 residues. Germline lookup yields CDR1 DFQATT and CDR2 SNEGSKA (reference sequence). The V end was cut by 6 bases, the J end by 0 bases, with 21 bases between. The CDR3 spells CSAANGAAGHSNQPQHF. For the CDR3, the DNA is TGCAGTGCCGCGAATGGGGCCGCAGGGCATAGCAATCAGCCCCAGCATTTT.

The chain has TRBV20-1 and TRBJ1-1; D possibly corresponds to TRBD1 (5 bases). Germline-derived CDR1 and CDR2 are DFQATT and SNEGSKA (reference sequence). V was cut by 3 bases and J by 4 bases, with 9 bases left in between. The CDR3 sequence is 12 residues long. The CDR3 loop reads CSASKGTTEAFF. The CDR3 region has the DNA TGCAGTGCTAGCAAAGGGACCACTGAAGCTTTCTTT.

The chain couples TRBV20-1 to TRBJ2-3; 11 positions agree with TRBD1. Germline trimming cut 6 bases from V and 2 bases from J; bases unmatched to any gene: 13. This CDR3 region has 17 residues. Per germline, CDR1 DFQATT and CDR2 SNEGSKA (reference sequence). The CDR3, as DNA: TGCAGTGCCACTCCGGGACAGGGGGTCTCCCACACAGATACGCAGTATTTT. Protein sequence: CSATPGQGVSHTDTQYF.

The chain combines TRBV7-2 with TRBJ2-7, with no clear D. Germline assignment: CDR1 SGHTA and CDR2 FQGNSA. Trimming left V 4 bases short and J 0 bases short, with 7 bases between. This CDR3 has 13 residues. The CDR3: CASSSAASYEQYF. CDR3 bases: TGTGCCAGCAGCTCGGCGGCCTCCTACGAGCAGTACTTC.

This chain links TRBV10-3 with TRBJ2-5; tentatively, D is TRBD1 (5 bases). Germline values: CDR1 ENHRY, CDR2 SYGVKD. This CDR3 has 13 residues. Trimming took 2 bases from V and 1 from J, leaving 5 bases between them. This chain's CDR3 is CAISETGQETQYF. The CDR3 DNA follows: TGTGCCATCAGTGAGACAGGCCAAGAGACCCAGTACTTC.

The chain links TRBV2 to TRBJ1-1, with D perhaps TRBD1 (5 bases). Germline CDR1 SNHLY, CDR2 FYNNEI. The CDR3 is 14 amino acids. The ends were cut back, 3 bases at V and 6 bases at J, with 14 bases in the middle. Written as DNA, the CDR3 is TGTGCCAGCAGTGAGCGGGGGTTAAACCCTGAAGCTTTCTTT. This gives the protein CASSERGLNPEAFF.

The rearrangement uses TRBV2 and TRBJ2-7, with 7 bases that match TRBD1. After removal of 4 bases from V and 6 bases from J, the junction contained 3 bases not matched to a gene. The CDR3 totals 12 residues. Germline V gene sequence: CDR1 SNHLY, CDR2 FYNNEI. This chain's CDR3 is CASSGDSPEQYF. In nucleotides, the CDR3 is TGTGCCAGCAGTGGGGACAGTCCCGAGCAGTACTTC.

The chain links TRBV15 to TRBJ2-7; 7 nucleotides agree with TRBD1. Germline CDR1 reads LNHNV; CDR2 reads YYDKDF (reference sequence). The CDR3 covers 16 residues. Germline trimming cut 1 base from V and 1 base from J; bases unmatched to any gene: 7. CDR3: CATSRGIRDSSYEQYF. The CDR3 DNA is TGTGCCACCAGCAGAGGGATCCGGGACAGTTCCTACGAGCAGTACTTC.

This chain links TRBV7-3 with TRBJ2-1, with 10 bases matching TRBD2. Germline V gene sequence: CDR1 SGHTA, CDR2 FQGTGA. V gave up 2 bases and J gave up 3 bases; unmatched junction bases: 4. This CDR3 has 16 amino acids. The CDR3 sequence: CASSLLGTSDYNEQFF. The CDR3 bases are TGTGCCAGCAGCTTATTAGGGACTAGCGACTACAATGAGCAGTTCTTC. Using reference TRBV7-3 and TRBJ2-1 for the parts outside the CDR3, the full variable domain is GAGVSQTPSNKVTEKGKYVELRCDPISGHTALYWYRQSLGQGPEFLIYFQGTGAADDSGLPNDRFFAVRPEGSVSTLKIQRTERGDSAVYLCASSLLGTSDYNEQFFGPGTRLTVL.

The CDR3, as DNA: TGTGCCAGCAGTTGGGGGGGGCCGAGCAATCAGCCCCAGCATTTT. It specifies CASSWGGPSNQPQHF. The genes are TRBV6-2 or TRBV6-3 and TRBJ1-5, with a tentative D call TRBD1 (6 bases). From germline, CDR1 is MNHEY and CDR2 SVGEGT. Trimming stripped 4 bases from V and 1 base from J, with 11 bases between. CDR3 length: 15 residues.

The chain employs TRBV2 and TRBJ1-2, with 8 bases lining up with TRBD1. CDR3 length equals 12 residues. The ends lost 11 bases at V and 4 bases at J; junction bases unmatched: 6. The germline V gene has CDR1 SNHLY and CDR2 FYNNEI. CDR3 coding DNA: TGTGCCGCCAGGGACAGGTTCTATGGCTACACCTTC. Its translation: CAARDRFYGYTF.

The rearrangement links TRBV25-1 to TRBJ1-2; the D is unclear. The germline V and J ends were trimmed by 4 bases and 8 bases, with 14 bases remaining between them. The CDR3 consists of 13 residues. Germline assignment: CDR1 MGHDK and CDR2 SYGVNS. The CDR3 DNA reads as TGTGCCAGCAGTGGACCCGCTTCAGGCGGCTACACCTTC. Its translation is CASSGPASGGYTF.

This rearrangement joins TRBV6-1 to TRBJ1-5; D is unresolved. The germline V and J ends were trimmed by 6 bases and 6 bases, with 15 bases remaining between them. The CDR3 spans 14 residues. Germline values: CDR1 MNHNS, CDR2 SASEGT. CDR3 residues: CASSPQGGSQPQHF. CDR3 bases: TGTGCCAGCAGCCCGCAAGGAGGGAGTCAGCCCCAGCATTTT.

This rearrangement joins TRBV28 to TRBJ1-6; D remains unclear. Germline CDR1 MDHEN, CDR2 SYDVKM. With 5 bases removed from V and 9 bases from J, the gap between germline ends came to 8 bases. This CDR3 has 12 residues. The CDR3 region is CASSMTVSPLHF. The CDR3 DNA reads as TGTGCCAGCAGTATGACGGTTTCACCCCTCCACTTT.

J is TRBJ1-6 and V is TRBV7-2; D not certain. The CDR3 covers 15 residues. Germline CDR1 is SGHTA and CDR2 is FQGNSA. The V end lost 0 bases, the J end lost 14 bases, and 17 bases lay between the germline ends. The CDR3 sequence is CASSLAASASYTLHF. Written as DNA, the CDR3 is TGTGCCAGCAGCTTAGCGGCCTCCGCCTCTTACACCCTCCACTTT.

The rearrangement links TRBV6-1 to TRBJ2-7, with D possibly TRBD1 on 6 matching bases. Trimming removed 8 bases at V and 7 bases at J, with 12 bases between. The CDR3 has 11 residues. CDR1 is MNHNS and CDR2 is SASEGT in the germline V gene. In DNA, the CDR3 is TGTGCCAGCTCGGACAGTCGGGAGCAGTACTTC. It translates to CASSDSREQYF.

The chain has TRBV10-1 and TRBJ2-1, with D perhaps being TRBD1 or TRBD2 (5 bases each). Germline CDR1 WNHNN, CDR2 SYGVQD (reference sequence). V lost 0 bases and J lost 12, with 15 bases in between. The CDR3 loop spans 14 amino acids. In DNA form, the CDR3 reads TGCGCCAGCAGTGAGTCCCTCGCCGGGACCACGCAGTTCTTC. This sequence encodes CASSESLAGTTQFF.

The chain employs TRBV20-1 and TRBJ1-2; tentatively, D is TRBD1 (5 bases). There are 15 residues in the CDR3. V was shortened by 2 bases and J by 2 bases, with 15 bases between the two germline ends. Per germline, CDR1 DFQATT and CDR2 SNEGSKA (reference sequence). This CDR3 reads CSARPRGVQNYGYTF. Here the CDR3 DNA reads TGCAGTGCTAGACCCCGAGGGGTACAGAACTATGGCTACACCTTC.

The V and J genes are TRBV20-1 and TRBJ1-5; D may be TRBD1 (5 bases). Germline CDR1 and CDR2: DFQATT and SNEGSKA (reference sequence). The V end was cut by 5 bases, the J end by 9 bases, with 20 bases between. The CDR3 contains 14 residues. CDR3 in amino acids: CSAWTPDGRGPQHF. In DNA, the CDR3 is TGCAGTGCTTGGACCCCGGACGGTAGGGGGCCCCAGCATTTT.

The rearrangement links TRBV24-1 to TRBJ2-1, with 10 bases lining up with TRBD2. The CDR3 is made up of 17 amino acids. After removal of 4 bases from V and 8 bases from J, the junction contained 13 bases not matched to a gene. The germline V gene has CDR1 KGHDR and CDR2 SFDVKD. DNA for the CDR3: TGTGCCACCAGTGAATCTAGCGGGAGCGTTCAGGAGGATGAGCAGTTCTTC. This encodes CATSESSGSVQEDEQFF.